This note documents a single T cell receptor (beta chain) sequence. Within the sample, other DNA sequences also encode this same CDR3. The data derive from a study of shared clonotypes between healthy human individuals. The table came from immunoSEQ multiplex PCR; TCRdb's copy has only in-frame clones and leaves some out. This table holds over 2 million clones, roughly 90% found once. Adults of Caucasian background living in Nashville, Tennessee made up all donors. This CDR3 comprises 14 residues. Germline values: CDR1 SSHAT, CDR2 FNYEAQ (reference sequence). V gave up 5 bases and J gave up 1 base, with 11 bases separating them.

The V gene is TRBV7-7, the J gene TRBJ2-5; TRBD2 is a possible D gene (5 bases). The source of this sequence is a man younger than 35 in good health. Some clones in this sample may be carry-over from other donors' samples. Sequencing was carried out using naive CD4+ T cells from PBMCs. Subset defined: CD45RA+ positively selected. In DNA, the CDR3 is TGTGCCAGCAGCCTCGGCCGGGGCCAAGAGACCCAGTACTTC. This translates into CASSLGRGQETQYF.